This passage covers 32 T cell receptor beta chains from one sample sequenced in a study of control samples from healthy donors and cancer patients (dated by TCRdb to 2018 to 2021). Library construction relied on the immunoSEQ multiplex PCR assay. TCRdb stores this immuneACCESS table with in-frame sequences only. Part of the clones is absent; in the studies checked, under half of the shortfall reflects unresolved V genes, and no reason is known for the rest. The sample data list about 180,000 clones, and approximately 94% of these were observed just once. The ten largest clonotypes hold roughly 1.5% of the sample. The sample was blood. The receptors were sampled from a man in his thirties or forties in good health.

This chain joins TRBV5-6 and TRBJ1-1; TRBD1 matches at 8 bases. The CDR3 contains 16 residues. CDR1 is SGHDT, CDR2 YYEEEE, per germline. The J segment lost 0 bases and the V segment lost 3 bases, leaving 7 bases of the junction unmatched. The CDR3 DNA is TGTGCCAGCAGCTCGATCTCGGACAGGGTGAACACTGAAGCTTTCTTT. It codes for CASSSISDRVNTEAFF.

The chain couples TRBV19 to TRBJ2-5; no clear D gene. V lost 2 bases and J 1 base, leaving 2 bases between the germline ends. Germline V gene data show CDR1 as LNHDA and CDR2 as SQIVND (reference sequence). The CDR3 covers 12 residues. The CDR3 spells CASSILQETQYF. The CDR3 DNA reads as TGTGCCAGTAGTATACTCCAAGAGACCCAGTACTTC.

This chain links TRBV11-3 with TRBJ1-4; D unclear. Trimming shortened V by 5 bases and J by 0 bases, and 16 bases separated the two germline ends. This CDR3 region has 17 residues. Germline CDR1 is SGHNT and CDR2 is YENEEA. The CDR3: CASSRKKVQSTNEKLFF. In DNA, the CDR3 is TGTGCCAGCAGCCGCAAGAAAGTACAATCAACTAATGAAAAACTGTTTTTT.

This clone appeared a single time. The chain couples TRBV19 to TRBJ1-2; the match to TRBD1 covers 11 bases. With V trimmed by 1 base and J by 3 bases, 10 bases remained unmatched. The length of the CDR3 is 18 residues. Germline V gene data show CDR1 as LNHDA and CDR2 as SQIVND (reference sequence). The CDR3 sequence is CASSIVSPGTGGHYGYTF. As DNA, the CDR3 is TGTGCCAGTAGTATAGTCTCACCCGGGACAGGGGGTCACTATGGCTACACCTTC.

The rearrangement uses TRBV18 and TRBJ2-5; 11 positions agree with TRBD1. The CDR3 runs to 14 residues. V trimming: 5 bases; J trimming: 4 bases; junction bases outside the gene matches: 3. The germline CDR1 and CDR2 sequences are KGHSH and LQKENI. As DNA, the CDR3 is TGTGCCAGCTCAACGGGACAGGGGGTAGAGACCCAGTACTTC. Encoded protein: CASSTGQGVETQYF.

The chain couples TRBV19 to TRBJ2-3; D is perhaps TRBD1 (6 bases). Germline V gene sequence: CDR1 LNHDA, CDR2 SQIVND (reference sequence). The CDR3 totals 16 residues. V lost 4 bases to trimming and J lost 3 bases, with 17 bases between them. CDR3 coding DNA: TGTGCCAGTAGTAGCACAGGGTCAAGGGGAACAGATACGCAGTATTTT. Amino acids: CASSSTGSRGTDTQYF.

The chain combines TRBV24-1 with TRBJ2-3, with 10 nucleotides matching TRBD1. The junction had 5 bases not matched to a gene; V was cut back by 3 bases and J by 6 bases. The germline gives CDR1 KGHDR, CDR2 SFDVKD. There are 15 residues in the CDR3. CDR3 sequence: CATSDPGTGVDTQYF. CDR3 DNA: TGTGCCACCAGTGATCCCGGGACAGGGGTTGATACGCAGTATTTT.

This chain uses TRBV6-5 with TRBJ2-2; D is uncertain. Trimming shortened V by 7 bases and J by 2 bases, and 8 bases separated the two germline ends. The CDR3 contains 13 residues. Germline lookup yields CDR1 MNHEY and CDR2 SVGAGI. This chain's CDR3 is CASKHPNTGELFF. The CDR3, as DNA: TGTGCCAGCAAACATCCTAACACCGGGGAGCTGTTTTTT.

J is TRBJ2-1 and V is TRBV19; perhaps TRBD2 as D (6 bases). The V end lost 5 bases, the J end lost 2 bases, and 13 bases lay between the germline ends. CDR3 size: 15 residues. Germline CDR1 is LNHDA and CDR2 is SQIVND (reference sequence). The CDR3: CASSRGRDPYNEQFF. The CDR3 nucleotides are TGTGCCAGTAGTCGTGGGCGGGACCCCTACAATGAGCAGTTCTTC.

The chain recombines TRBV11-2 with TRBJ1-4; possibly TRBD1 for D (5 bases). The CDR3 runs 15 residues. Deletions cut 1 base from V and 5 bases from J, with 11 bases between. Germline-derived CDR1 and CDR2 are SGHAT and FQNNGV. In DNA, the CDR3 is TGTGCCAGCAGCTTAGTGGGGGGGAACAATGAAAAACTGTTTTTT. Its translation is CASSLVGGNNEKLFF.

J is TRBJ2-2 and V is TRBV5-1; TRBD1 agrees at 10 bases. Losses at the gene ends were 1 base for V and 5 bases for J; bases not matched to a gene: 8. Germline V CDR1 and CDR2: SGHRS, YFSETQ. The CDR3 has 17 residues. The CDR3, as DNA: TGCGCCAGCAGCTTGCTGCTCCGGACAGGGGGGACCGGGGAGCTGTTTTTT. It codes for CASSLLLRTGGTGELFF. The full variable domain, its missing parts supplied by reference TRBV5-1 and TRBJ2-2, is KAGVTQTPRYLIKTRGQQVTLSCSPISGHRSVSWYQQTPGQGLQFLFEYFSETQRNKGNFPGRFSGRQFSNSRSEMNVSTLELGDSALYLCASSLLLRTGGTGELFFGEGSRLTVL.

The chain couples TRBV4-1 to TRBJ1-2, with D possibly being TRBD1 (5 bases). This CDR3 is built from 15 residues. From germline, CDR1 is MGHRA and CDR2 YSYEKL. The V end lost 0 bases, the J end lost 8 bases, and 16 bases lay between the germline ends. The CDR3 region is CASSQDRGQGRGYTF. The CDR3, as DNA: TGCGCCAGCAGCCAAGATCGTGGCCAGGGACGAGGCTACACCTTC.

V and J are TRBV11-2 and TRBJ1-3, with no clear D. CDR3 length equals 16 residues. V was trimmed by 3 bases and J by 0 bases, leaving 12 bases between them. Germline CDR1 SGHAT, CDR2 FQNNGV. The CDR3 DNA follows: TGTGCCAGCAGCTTGATCGCAGGATCCTCTGGAAACACCATATATTTT. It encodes CASSLIAGSSGNTIYF. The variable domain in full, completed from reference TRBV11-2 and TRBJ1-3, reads EAGVAQSPRYKIIEKRQSVAFWCNPISGHATLYWYQQILGQGPKLLIQFQNNGVVDDSQLPKDRFSAERLKGVDSTLKIQPAKLEDSAVYLCASSLIAGSSGNTIYFGEGSWLTVV.

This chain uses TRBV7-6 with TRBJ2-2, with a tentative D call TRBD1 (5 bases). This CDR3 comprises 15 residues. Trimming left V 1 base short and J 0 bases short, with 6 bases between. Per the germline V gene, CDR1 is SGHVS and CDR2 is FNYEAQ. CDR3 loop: CASSLGTSNTGELFF. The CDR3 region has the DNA TGTGCCAGCAGCTTAGGGACATCGAACACCGGGGAGCTGTTTTTT.

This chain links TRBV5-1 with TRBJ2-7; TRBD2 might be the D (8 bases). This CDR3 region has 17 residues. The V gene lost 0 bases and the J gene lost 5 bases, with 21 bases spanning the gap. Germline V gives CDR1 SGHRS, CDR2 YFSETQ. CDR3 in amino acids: CASSLGQGAGVIHEQYF. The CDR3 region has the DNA TGCGCCAGCAGCTTGGGACAGGGAGCGGGAGTTATCCACGAGCAGTACTTC. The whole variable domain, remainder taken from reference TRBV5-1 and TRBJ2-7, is KAGVTQTPRYLIKTRGQQVTLSCSPISGHRSVSWYQQTPGQGLQFLFEYFSETQRNKGNFPGRFSGRQFSNSRSEMNVSTLELGDSALYLCASSLGQGAGVIHEQYFGPGTRLTVT.

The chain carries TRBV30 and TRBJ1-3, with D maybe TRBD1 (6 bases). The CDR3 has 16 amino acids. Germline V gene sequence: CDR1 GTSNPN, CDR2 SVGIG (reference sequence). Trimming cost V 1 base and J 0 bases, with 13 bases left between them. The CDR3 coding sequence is TGTGCCTGGAGTGCCGGACAGCAGTTCTCTGGAAACACCATATATTTT. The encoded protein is CAWSAGQQFSGNTIYF.

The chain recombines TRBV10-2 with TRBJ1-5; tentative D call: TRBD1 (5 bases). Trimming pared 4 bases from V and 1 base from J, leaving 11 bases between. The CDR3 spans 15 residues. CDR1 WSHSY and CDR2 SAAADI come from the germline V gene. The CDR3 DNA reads TGCGCCAGCAGTGTCGAGGGGCTGAGCAATCAGCCCCAGCATTTT. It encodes CASSVEGLSNQPQHF.

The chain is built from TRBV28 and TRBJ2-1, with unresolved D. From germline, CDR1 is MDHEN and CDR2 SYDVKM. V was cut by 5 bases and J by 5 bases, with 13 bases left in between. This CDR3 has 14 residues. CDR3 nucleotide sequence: TGTGCCAGCAGTACCGTGAGACGGGACAATGAGCAGTTCTTC. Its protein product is CASSTVRRDNEQFF.

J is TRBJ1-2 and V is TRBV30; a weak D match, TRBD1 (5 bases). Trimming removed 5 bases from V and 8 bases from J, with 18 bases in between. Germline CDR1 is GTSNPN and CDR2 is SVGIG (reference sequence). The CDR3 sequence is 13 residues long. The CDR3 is CAWDRLAGGGYTF. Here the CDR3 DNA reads TGTGCCTGGGACCGCCTGGCGGGGGGGGGCTACACCTTC.

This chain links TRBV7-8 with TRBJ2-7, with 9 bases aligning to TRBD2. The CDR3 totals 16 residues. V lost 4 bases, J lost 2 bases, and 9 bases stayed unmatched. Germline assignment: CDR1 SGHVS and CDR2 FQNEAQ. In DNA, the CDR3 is TGTGCCAGCAGCTCCAAAACAGCGGGGGGACCCTACGAGCAGTACTTC. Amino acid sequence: CASSSKTAGGPYEQYF.

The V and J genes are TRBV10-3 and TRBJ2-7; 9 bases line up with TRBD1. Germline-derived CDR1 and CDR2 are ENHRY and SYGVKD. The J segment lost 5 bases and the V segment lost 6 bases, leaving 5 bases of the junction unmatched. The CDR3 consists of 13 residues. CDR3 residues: CAIRRDRVDEQYF. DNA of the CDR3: TGTGCCATCAGACGGGACAGGGTGGACGAGCAGTACTTC.

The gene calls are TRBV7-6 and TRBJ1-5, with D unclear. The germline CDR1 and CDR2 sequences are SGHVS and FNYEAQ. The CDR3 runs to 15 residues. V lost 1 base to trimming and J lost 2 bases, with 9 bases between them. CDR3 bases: TGTGCCAGCAGCTTAGGGGGTCGGGGCAATCAGCCCCAGCATTTT. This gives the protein CASSLGGRGNQPQHF.

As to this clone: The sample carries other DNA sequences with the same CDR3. CDR3 nucleotide sequence: TGTGCCAGCAGTGAAGGGACGCCTGGAAACACCATATATTTT. It codes for CASSEGTPGNTIYF. V usage is TRBV2 and J usage is TRBJ1-3; no definite D call. Germline V gene lookup returns CDR1 SNHLY and CDR2 FYNNEI. The CDR3 consists of 14 residues. V was shortened by 1 base and J by 2 bases, with 6 bases between the two germline ends.

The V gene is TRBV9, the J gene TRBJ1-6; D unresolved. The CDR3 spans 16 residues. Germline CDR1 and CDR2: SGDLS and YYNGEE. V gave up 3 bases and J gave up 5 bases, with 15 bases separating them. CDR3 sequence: CASSAPPGRDNSPLHF. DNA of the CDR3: TGTGCCAGCAGCGCACCACCCGGGCGGGATAATTCACCCCTCCACTTT.

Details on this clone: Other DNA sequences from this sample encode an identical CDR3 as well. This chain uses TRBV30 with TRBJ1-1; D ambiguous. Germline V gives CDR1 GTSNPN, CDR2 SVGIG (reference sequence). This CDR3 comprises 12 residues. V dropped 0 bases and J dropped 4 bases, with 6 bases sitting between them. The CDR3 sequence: CAWSVLGTEAFF. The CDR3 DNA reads TGTGCCTGGAGTGTACTAGGCACTGAAGCTTTCTTT.

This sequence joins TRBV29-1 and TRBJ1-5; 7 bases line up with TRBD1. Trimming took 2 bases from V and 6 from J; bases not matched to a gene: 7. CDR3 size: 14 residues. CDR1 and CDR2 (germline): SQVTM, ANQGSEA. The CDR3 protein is CSVELAGGGQPQHF. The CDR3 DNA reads TGCAGCGTTGAATTGGCAGGGGGTGGTCAGCCCCAGCATTTT.

CDR3 sequence (DNA): TGTGCCATCTCGGAGGCAACTAATGAAAAACTGTTTTTT. Amino acid sequence: CAISEATNEKLFF. The chain joins TRBV10-3 to TRBJ1-4; no clear D. The CDR3 spans 13 residues. In germline, CDR1 is ENHRY, CDR2 SYGVKD. V lost 8 bases, J lost 0 bases, and 7 bases lay in between.

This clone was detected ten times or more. DNA of the CDR3: TGTGCCAGCAGTCAGGAAGGGTCCGGGGAGCTGTTTTTT. Its protein is CASSQEGSGELFF. J is TRBJ2-2 and V is TRBV2; D not resolved. Germline-derived CDR1 and CDR2 are SNHLY and FYNNEI. The CDR3 is 13 amino acids. V dropped 5 bases and J dropped 6 bases, with 10 bases sitting between them. The full variable domain, rest sourced from reference TRBV2 and TRBJ2-2, is EPEVTQTPSHQVTQMGQEVILRCVPISNHLYFYWYRQILGQKVEFLVSFYNNEISEKSEIFDDQFSVERPDGSNFTLKIRSTKLEDSAMYFCASSQEGSGELFFGEGSRLTVL.

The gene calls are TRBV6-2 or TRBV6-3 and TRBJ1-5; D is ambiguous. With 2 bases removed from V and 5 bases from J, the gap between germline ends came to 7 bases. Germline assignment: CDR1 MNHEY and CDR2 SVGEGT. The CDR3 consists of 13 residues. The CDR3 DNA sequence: TGTGCCAGCAGTTACGACCGGTATCAGCCCCAGCATTTT. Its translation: CASSYDRYQPQHF.

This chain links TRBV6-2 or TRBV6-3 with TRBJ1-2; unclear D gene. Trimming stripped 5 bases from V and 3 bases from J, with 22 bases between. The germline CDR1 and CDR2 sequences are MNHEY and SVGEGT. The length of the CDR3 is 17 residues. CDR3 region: CASSPHIPADGHYGYTF. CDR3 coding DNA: TGTGCCAGCAGTCCCCATATCCCAGCGGACGGTCACTATGGCTACACCTTC.

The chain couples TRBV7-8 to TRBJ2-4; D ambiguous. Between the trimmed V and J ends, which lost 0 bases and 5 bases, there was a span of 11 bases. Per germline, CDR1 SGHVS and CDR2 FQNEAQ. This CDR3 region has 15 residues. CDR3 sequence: CASSLATYSENIQYF. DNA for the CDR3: TGTGCCAGCAGCTTAGCTACCTATTCGGAAAACATTCAGTACTTC.

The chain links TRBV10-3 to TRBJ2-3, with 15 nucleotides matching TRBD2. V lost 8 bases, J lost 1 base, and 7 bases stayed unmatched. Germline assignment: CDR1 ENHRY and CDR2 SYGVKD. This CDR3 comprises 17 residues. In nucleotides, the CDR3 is TGTGCCATCTGCAGGACTAGCGGGAGGGAGGGCACAGATACGCAGTATTTT. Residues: CAICRTSGREGTDTQYF.